The 30 T cell receptor beta chains in this list originate from one sample, sequenced in a study of neurological immune-mediated disorders. One entry per CDR3 protein, called by TCRdb with MiXCR from the 5' RACE reads. The repertoire holds 15,000 to 20,000 distinct CDR3 sequences, less than 25% seen once, with 23% in the top ten. The sample comprised PBMCs. Receptor source: a middle-aged man in good health.

This clonotype has a count of ten or more. The chain uses TRBV20-1 and TRBJ2-7, with 8 bases fitting TRBD1. The CDR3 runs to 14 residues. Trimming took 1 base from V and 2 from J; bases not matched to a gene: 4. Germline CDR1 DFQATT, CDR2 SNEGSKA (reference sequence). CDR3 nucleotide sequence: TGCAGTGCTAGAGGGACAGGGTTAACCTACGAGCAGTACTTC. Translated: CSARGTGLTYEQYF.

This clonotype came up many times. The chain links TRBV7-2 to TRBJ2-1, with 10 positions matching TRBD2. After removal of 5 bases from V and 2 bases from J, the junction contained 3 bases not matched to a gene. CDR3 size: 15 residues. Germline assignment: CDR1 SGHTA and CDR2 FQGNSA. The CDR3 coding sequence is TGTGCCAGCAGCGCAGGACTAGCGGCCTACAATGAGCAGTTCTTC. Its translation is CASSAGLAAYNEQFF. Variable domain in full (rest from reference TRBV7-2 and TRBJ2-1): GAGVSQSPSNKVTEKGKDVELRCDPISGHTALYWYRQSLGQGLEFLIYFQGNSAPDKSGLPSDRFSAERTGGSVSTLTIQRTQQEDSAVYLCASSAGLAAYNEQFFGPGTRLTVL.

This clonotype was seen ten or more times. The J gene is TRBJ1-1, the V gene TRBV29-1; maybe TRBD1 (6 bases). Germline V gives CDR1 SQVTM, CDR2 ANQGSEA. The ends were cut back, 4 bases at V and 5 bases at J, with 17 bases in the middle. This CDR3 region has 14 residues. Here the CDR3 DNA reads TGCAGCGTTGTGCCAGGGGAAAGGAGGACTGAAGCTTTCTTT. Amino acids: CSVVPGERRTEAFF.

This clonotype was found many times. The chain is built from TRBV7-6 and TRBJ1-1, with TRBD1 as a possible D gene (5 bases). V lost 0 bases to trimming and J lost 3 bases, with 14 bases between them. CDR3 length: 16 residues. The germline CDR1 and CDR2 sequences are SGHVS and FNYEAQ. The CDR3 reads CASSLASGHRDTEAFF. The DNA for the CDR3 is TGTGCCAGCAGCTTAGCGTCAGGGCACCGAGACACTGAAGCTTTCTTT.

The V gene is TRBV20-1, the J gene TRBJ2-3; 9 bases agree with TRBD1. The CDR3 is 17 residues long. Germline V gene lookup returns CDR1 DFQATT and CDR2 SNEGSKA (reference sequence). V dropped 3 bases and J dropped 0; count of bases not matched to a gene: 10. CDR3 nucleotide sequence: TGCAGTGCTAGTCCCACCACCGGGACAGGGAGCACAGATACGCAGTATTTT. Protein product: CSASPTTGTGSTDTQYF.

There are many counts of this clonotype. The V and J genes are TRBV4-2 and TRBJ1-2; TRBD1 agrees at 11 bases. CDR3 length: 15 residues. CDR1 and CDR2 from the germline V gene are LGHNA and YNFKEQ. V shed 0 bases, J shed 6 bases, and the junction held 3 bases outside the gene matches. CDR3 sequence: CASSQDRDRGNGYTF. The CDR3 nucleotides read TGTGCCAGCAGCCAAGATCGGGACAGGGGGAATGGCTACACCTTC.

The chain joins TRBV4-1 to TRBJ1-1; 8 bases map to TRBD1. This CDR3 has 13 residues. The germline V gene encodes CDR1 MGHRA and CDR2 YSYEKL. Trimming removed 8 bases from V and 6 bases from J; junction bases left unmatched: 8. The CDR3, as DNA: TGCGCCAGCCGGTACAGGGGGGAGTCTGAAGCTTTCTTT. Protein product: CASRYRGESEAFF.

This clonotype was counted at least ten times. The V and J genes are TRBV6-2 or TRBV6-3 and TRBJ1-1; D unresolved. The CDR3 totals 16 residues. V was shortened by 0 bases and J by 2 bases, with 13 bases between the two germline ends. Per the germline V gene, CDR1 is MNHEY and CDR2 is SVGEGT. DNA of the CDR3: TGTGCCAGCAGTTACTCCGTTCGCAGCTCCAACACTGAAGCTTTCTTT. Translated, it gives CASSYSVRSSNTEAFF.

There are many counts of this clonotype. The chain carries TRBV20-1 and TRBJ2-3, with a weak D call TRBD1 (7 bases). This CDR3 has 16 amino acids. With 5 bases removed from V and 4 bases from J, the gap between germline ends came to 22 bases. Germline loops: CDR1 DFQATT, CDR2 SNEGSKA (reference sequence). CDR3 in amino acids: CSAALPDRSGADTQYF. The DNA for the CDR3 is TGCAGTGCTGCCCTCCCGGACAGGTCGGGGGCAGATACGCAGTATTTT.

This clonotype rates as medium-sized. V and J are TRBV7-7 and TRBJ2-1; D may be TRBD2 (5 bases). This CDR3 is 16 amino acids long. V was cut by 3 bases and J by 6 bases, with 18 bases left in between. Germline CDR1 is SSHAT and CDR2 is FNYEAQ (reference sequence). CDR3 in amino acids: CASSFGPLGSGNEQFF. Written as DNA, the CDR3 is TGTGCCAGCAGCTTCGGCCCCTTGGGGAGTGGCAATGAGCAGTTCTTC.

Written as DNA, the CDR3 is TGTGCCAGCAGCCAAGGTGTTAGCTTCTACGAGCAGTACTTC. It codes for CASSQGVSFYEQYF. The J gene is TRBJ2-7, the V gene TRBV14; no reliable D call. The CDR3 is 14 amino acids. Germline lookup yields CDR1 SGHDN and CDR2 FVKESK. Trimming removed 1 base at V and 3 bases at J, with 10 bases between.

V gene TRBV19 combines with J gene TRBJ2-6; unclear D gene. The CDR3 extends over 14 amino acids. The V and J ends lost 6 bases and 0 bases respectively, with 6 bases between them. Germline V CDR1 and CDR2: LNHDA, SQIVND (reference sequence). CDR3 coding DNA: TGTGCCAGTAGCCAGGTCTCTGGGGCCAACGTCCTGACTTTC. Protein sequence: CASSQVSGANVLTF. The whole variable domain, remainder taken from reference TRBV19 and TRBJ2-6, is DGGITQSPKYLFRKEGQNVTLSCEQNLNHDAMYWYRQDPGQGLRLIYYSQIVNDFQKGDIAEGYSVSREKKESFPLTVTSAQKNPTAFYLCASSQVSGANVLTFGAGSRLTVL.

This clonotype was seen just once. A junction boundary mismatches the germline segment, possibly from a read error. This rearrangement joins TRBV6-2 or TRBV6-3 to TRBJ1-5; D not certain. CDR1 MNHEY and CDR2 SVGEGT come from the germline V gene. The CDR3 contains 14 residues. In DNA form, the CDR3 reads TGTGCCAGCAGAAGACACGTAGTGGATCATCCCCAGCATTTT. The encoded protein is CASRRHVVDHPQHF.

By its share, this clonotype is medium-sized. The chain uses TRBV5-1 and TRBJ1-4; D is unresolved. The CDR3 length is 14 residues. The germline gives CDR1 SGHRS, CDR2 YFSETQ. Trimming stripped 4 bases from V and 4 bases from J, with 11 bases between. The CDR3 spells CASSPDGYNEKLFF. CDR3 DNA sequence: TGCGCCAGCAGCCCGGACGGCTATAATGAAAAACTGTTTTTT.

By sample share, this clonotype is medium-sized (0.01 to 0.1%). The chain couples TRBV10-3 to TRBJ2-7; D might be TRBD2 (5 bases). V was trimmed by 6 bases and J by 3 bases, leaving 12 bases between them. This CDR3 contains 13 residues. Per germline, CDR1 ENHRY and CDR2 SYGVKD. This CDR3 reads CAISVSAVYEQYF. The CDR3 nucleotides read TGTGCCATCAGCGTGTCAGCGGTCTACGAGCAGTACTTC.

This clonotype was counted a few times. This chain joins TRBV5-1 and TRBJ2-3, with TRBD1 matching over 7 bases. Germline V lookup: CDR1 SGHRS, CDR2 YFSETQ. The V gene end was trimmed by 4 bases and the J gene end by 2 bases; junction bases not matched to a gene: 4. The CDR3 totals 14 residues. The CDR3 spells CASSKGQITDTQYF. DNA of the CDR3: TGCGCCAGCAGCAAGGGACAGATCACAGATACGCAGTATTTT.

This clonotype is labeled medium-sized (0.01 to 0.1%). The V gene is TRBV20-1, the J gene TRBJ2-5, with 15 positions matching TRBD2. This CDR3 has 14 amino acids. V lost 4 bases to trimming and J lost 5 bases; unmatched junction nucleotides: 2. Germline values: CDR1 DFQATT, CDR2 SNEGSKA (reference sequence). Written as DNA, the CDR3 is TGCAGTGCTACCGGGACTAGCGGGAGGGAGACCCAGTACTTC. It yields the protein CSATGTSGRETQYF.

This clonotype was counted many times. The chain uses TRBV9 and TRBJ1-3, with 7 bases aligning to TRBD1. Germline CDR1 SGDLS, CDR2 YYNGEE. This CDR3 is built from 16 residues. Trimming cost V 4 bases and J 2 bases; bases outside gene matches: 9. The CDR3 DNA is TGTGCCAGCAGCTCGAGCCGCGACAGGGCTGGAAACACCATATATTTT. Translating it yields CASSSSRDRAGNTIYF.

V and J are TRBV20-1 and TRBJ2-3; D unresolved. The CDR3 covers 13 residues. Germline V CDR1 and CDR2: DFQATT, SNEGSKA (reference sequence). With 3 bases removed from V and 1 base from J, the gap between germline ends came to 8 bases. The CDR3 sequence: CSARESGTDTQYF. CDR3 bases: TGCAGTGCTAGGGAATCGGGCACAGATACGCAGTATTTT.

The DNA for the CDR3 is TGTGCCACCAGCAGAGACCGGGTGGTGACTGAAGCTTTCTTT. It encodes CATSRDRVVTEAFF. The chain links TRBV15 to TRBJ1-1; unclear D gene. Germline-derived CDR1 and CDR2 are LNHNV and YYDKDF (reference sequence). V was trimmed by 0 bases and J by 5 bases, leaving 10 bases between them. The CDR3 extends over 14 amino acids.

This clonotype occurred many times. This chain links TRBV5-1 with TRBJ1-1; 10 bases are shared with TRBD1. The V gene end was trimmed by 4 bases and the J gene end by 6 bases; junction bases not matched to a gene: 12. From germline, CDR1 is SGHRS and CDR2 YFSETQ. The CDR3 loop spans 16 amino acids. The CDR3 coding sequence is TGCGCCAGCAGCCTACGGACAGGGGGTATCAGCGCTGAAGCTTTCTTT. Protein sequence: CASSLRTGGISAEAFF.

In its sample, this clonotype was seen many times. V usage is TRBV20-1 and J usage is TRBJ2-1; 8 bases fit TRBD2. With V trimmed by 0 bases and J by 6 bases, 4 bases remained unmatched. The CDR3 has 14 amino acids. Germline V CDR1 and CDR2: DFQATT, SNEGSKA (reference sequence). The CDR3 loop is CSARDAGGVNEQFF. For the CDR3, the DNA is TGCAGTGCTAGAGACGCGGGAGGAGTCAATGAGCAGTTCTTC.

By frequency in the sample, this clonotype is medium-sized. The V and J genes are TRBV15 and TRBJ2-5, with unresolved D. Germline V gene lookup returns CDR1 LNHNV and CDR2 YYDKDF (reference sequence). V was shortened by 8 bases and J by 4 bases, with 5 bases between the two germline ends. The CDR3 is 10 amino acids. The CDR3, as DNA: TGTGCCACCGGGCTAGAGACCCAGTACTTC. It specifies CATGLETQYF.

The rearrangement joins TRBV5-1 to TRBJ2-3; 11 bases line up with TRBD2. From germline, CDR1 is SGHRS and CDR2 YFSETQ. This CDR3 comprises 14 residues. Trimming removed 4 bases from V and 8 bases from J; junction bases left unmatched: 6. CDR3 sequence: CASSGTSGKTTQYF. The CDR3 DNA follows: TGCGCCAGCAGCGGGACTAGCGGCAAAACTACGCAGTATTTT.

Sample share makes this clonotype medium-sized (0.01 to 0.1%). V and J are TRBV12-3 or TRBV12-4 and TRBJ2-3; 10 nucleotides align to TRBD2. The V and J ends lost 5 bases and 9 bases, in that order; junction bases with no gene match: 8. The CDR3 spans 14 residues. The CDR3 region has the DNA TGTGCCAGCAGTCCCAGGACTAGCGGCCCGACGCAGTATTTT. It specifies CASSPRTSGPTQYF.

This clonotype was observed at least ten times. J is TRBJ2-2 and V is TRBV7-2, with D unresolved. The CDR3 contains 13 residues. Trimming cost V 5 bases and J 5 bases, with 9 bases left between them. Germline V lookup: CDR1 SGHTA, CDR2 FQGNSA. The CDR3 bases are TGTGCCAGCAGCGCCGAAAGGACCGGGGAGCTGTTTTTT. Its translation: CASSAERTGELFF.

This clonotype has ten or more counts. The rearrangement joins TRBV2 to TRBJ2-1; D is uncertain. V was trimmed by 4 bases and J by 5 bases, leaving 9 bases between them. The CDR3 is 13 residues long. Germline CDR1 is SNHLY and CDR2 is FYNNEI. The CDR3 DNA sequence: TGTGCCAGCAGTGTCATTAGGAACAATGAGCAGTTCTTC. It specifies CASSVIRNNEQFF.

This clonotype was observed many times. DNA for the CDR3: TGTGCCAGCAGCTTACATATGGGGGGGAATACCGGGGAGCTGTTTTTT. Translating it yields CASSLHMGGNTGELFF. The chain employs TRBV7-2 and TRBJ2-2, with 7 nucleotides matching TRBD2. The germline CDR1 and CDR2 sequences are SGHTA and FQGNSA. The CDR3 is made up of 16 amino acids. J lost 5 bases, V lost 2 bases, and 8 bases had no gene match.

This clonotype has ten or more counts. For the CDR3, the DNA is TGTGCCAGCAGTGGGGAAGGGGCAGATGAGCAGTTCTTC. Amino acid sequence: CASSGEGADEQFF. The V call is TRBV27, the J call TRBJ2-1; maybe TRBD1 (5 bases). The CDR3 consists of 13 residues. Germline V gene data show CDR1 as MNHEY and CDR2 as SMNVEV (reference sequence). Trimming pared 5 bases from V and 8 bases from J, leaving 13 bases between.

J is TRBJ2-7 and V is TRBV7-2, with 8 bases fitting TRBD2. In germline, CDR1 is SGHTA, CDR2 FQGNSA. The trim removed 5 bases at V and 4 bases at J, leaving 1 base unmatched. This CDR3 contains 12 residues. This CDR3 is CASSPGGYEQYF. The DNA of the CDR3 is TGTGCCAGCAGCCCGGGGGGGTACGAGCAGTACTTC.